The rows below give T cell receptor beta chains drawn from one sample of a study of T cell clonotyping in hematopoietic cell transplantation. Profiling relied on immunoSEQ multiplex PCR, and the TCRdb table lists in-frame clones only, not all of them. The sample contains 13,000 or so clones, 75% to 95% of which appear only once. What was sequenced was peripheral blood mononuclear cells. Every receptor here comes from a man in his thirties or forties in good health. Some clones in this sample may be carry-over from other donors' samples. CDR3s include the opening cysteine and the closing phenylalanine or tryptophan. A D gene is named only where the DNA matches it firmly. Where a row states a size, it is once, few, many or the class of an expanded clone; other rows omit it.

-	TRBV4-1	TRBJ1-5	-	TGCGCCAGCAGCCAAGAGCCGCATAGCAATCAGCCCCAGCATTTT	CASSQEPHSNQPQHF
-	TRBV10-3	TRBJ1-5	-	TGTGCCATCAGTGAGTCGTCCTTGAGCAATCAGCCCCAGCATTTT	CAISESSLSNQPQHF
-	TRBV27	TRBJ1-2	TRBD1	TGTGCCAGCAGGACTTACAGGGGTGGCTACACCTTC	CASRTYRGGYTF
-	TRBV11-2	TRBJ2-3	-	TGTGCCAGCAGCTTAGTAGGGGGGGCCGTTTCGGATACGCAGTATTTT	CASSLVGGAVSDTQYF
-	TRBV6-5	TRBJ2-2	-	TGTGCCAGCAGCCCTACTAGGATTCGGGAGCTGTTTTTT	CASSPTRIRELFF
-	TRBV6-5	TRBJ1-1	-	TGTGCCAGCAGGGCCAGCGTACCGGCTGAAGCTTTCTTT	CASRASVPAEAFF
-	TRBV6-1	TRBJ1-1	-	TGTGCCAGCAGTGTTGGACAGCGGAACACTGAAGCTTTCTTT	CASSVGQRNTEAFF
-	TRBV2	TRBJ1-5	-	TGTGCCAGCAAGCGGGACGGAAATCGCAATCAGCCCCAGCATTTT	CASKRDGNRNQPQHF
-	TRBV29-1	TRBJ2-7	-	TGCAGCGTTGGGTCGAACTCCCCCTACGAGCAGTACTTC	CSVGSNSPYEQYF
-	TRBV6-5	TRBJ1-1	-	TGTGCCAGCAGTGCCCGTGAGGCCGGTGAAGCTTTCTTT	CASSAREAGEAFF
-	TRBV19	TRBJ2-4	-	TGTGCCAGTAGTCTCCCGAGGGGACCTCGGGCCAAAAACATTCAGTACTTC	CASSLPRGPRAKNIQYF
-	TRBV6-1	TRBJ1-5	-	TGTGCCAGCAGTGAAATAGGTGGGCCCCAGCATTTT	CASSEIGGPQHF
-	TRBV30	TRBJ2-7	-	TGTGCCGCTGGTTTGGGGGCAATCTCCTACGAGCAGTACTTC	CAAGLGAISYEQYF
-	TRBV5-6	TRBJ2-4	TRBD1	TGTGCCAGCAGCCGGACGGGGACAGAGAAAAACATTCAGTACTTC	CASSRTGTEKNIQYF
-	TRBV6-6	TRBJ1-2	-	TGTGCCAGCAGTTACGGCGGTAACTATGGCTACACCTTC	CASSYGGNYGYTF
-	TRBV4-1	TRBJ1-1	-	TGCGCCAGCAGCCAATACCCGGGGAACACTGAAGCTTTCTTT	CASSQYPGNTEAFF
-	TRBV7-8	TRBJ1-1	TRBD1	TGTGCCAGCAGCTTAATATCGGGACAGGTCGTCCCCGAAGCTTTCTTT	CASSLISGQVVPEAFF
-	TRBV28	TRBJ1-2	-	TGTGCCAGCAGTTCTAACTATGGCTACACCTTC	CASSSNYGYTF
-	TRBV9	TRBJ1-2	TRBD1	TGTGCCAGCAGCGCGGGGACAGGGCAGAACTATGGCTACACCTTC	CASSAGTGQNYGYTF
-	TRBV6-6	TRBJ1-1	TRBD1	TGTGCCAGCACGCCAGGGGGCTCGAACACTGAAGCTTTCTTT	CASTPGGSNTEAFF
once	TRBV2	TRBJ1-1	-	TGTGCCAGCCAGGGGTTTGACACTGAAGCTTTCTTT	CASQGFDTEAFF
-	TRBV6-5	TRBJ2-5	TRBD2	TGTGCCAGCAGTTACGGCGGGGGGGTGGGAGAGACCCAGTACTTC	CASSYGGGVGETQYF
once	TRBV19	TRBJ1-5	TRBD1	TGTGCCAGTAGTATCTTGACAGGGGCTAAGAATCAGCCCCAGCATTTT	CASSILTGAKNQPQHF
-	TRBV6-1	TRBJ2-1	-	TGTGCCAGCACCGTGGGACCCACCACCTACAATGAGCAGTTCTTC	CASTVGPTTYNEQFF
-	TRBV7-2	TRBJ2-2	-	TGTGCCAGCACCTTGTCTTGGGGGACCCCTAAAAACACCGGGGAGCTGTTTTTT	CASTLSWGTPKNTGELFF
-	TRBV5-1	TRBJ1-1	-	TGCGCCAGCAGCACAGATAACATGAACACTGAAGCTTTCTTT	CASSTDNMNTEAFF
-	TRBV25-1	TRBJ2-7	TRBD2	TGTGCCAGCAGTCAACTAGCGGGAGGCGAGCAGTACTTC	CASSQLAGGEQYF
-	TRBV5-1	TRBJ1-4	-	TGCGCCAGCAGATTGACAGCTGCAACTAATGAAAAACTGTTTTTT	CASRLTAATNEKLFF
-	TRBV6-1	TRBJ2-7	TRBD1	TGTGCCAGCAATAAAGGGACAGGGACGGGCGAGCAGTACTTC	CASNKGTGTGEQYF
-	TRBV27	TRBJ1-5	-	TGTGCCAGCAGTCCCCGTTTGAATCAGCCCCAGCATTTT	CASSPRLNQPQHF
once	TRBV30	TRBJ2-7	TRBD1	TGTGCCTGGAATAGGGACGCAGGGGGCTACGAGCAGTACTTC	CAWNRDAGGYEQYF
-	TRBV7-7	TRBJ2-1	-	TGTGCTAGCAGCCTCGGGATCCACAATGAGCAGTTCTTC	CASSLGIHNEQFF
once	TRBV11-2	TRBJ1-6	-	TGTGCCAGCAGCTTAGTTGGGCAGGGTGGCGATAATTCACCCCTCCACTTT	CASSLVGQGGDNSPLHF
-	TRBV7-8	TRBJ1-1	-	TGTGCCAGCAGCTGGGCGGGGGGCATGGGGACTGAAGCTTTCTTT	CASSWAGGMGTEAFF
-	TRBV11-3	TRBJ1-1	-	TGTGCCAGCAGCTTGGGCGGAGACACTGAAGCTTTCTTT	CASSLGGDTEAFF